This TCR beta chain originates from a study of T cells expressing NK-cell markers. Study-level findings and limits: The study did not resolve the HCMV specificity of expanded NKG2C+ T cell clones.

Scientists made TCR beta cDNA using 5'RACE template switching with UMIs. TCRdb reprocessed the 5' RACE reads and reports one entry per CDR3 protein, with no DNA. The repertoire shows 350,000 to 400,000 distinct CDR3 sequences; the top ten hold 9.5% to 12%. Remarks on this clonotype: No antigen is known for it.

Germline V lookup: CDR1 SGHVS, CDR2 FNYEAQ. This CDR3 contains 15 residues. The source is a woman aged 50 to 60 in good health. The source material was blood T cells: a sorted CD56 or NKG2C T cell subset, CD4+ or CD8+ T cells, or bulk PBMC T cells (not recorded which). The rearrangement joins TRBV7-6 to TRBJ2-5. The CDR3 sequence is CASSYLTTEEETQYF.